This TCR beta chain emerged from a study of blood T cell repertoires in COVID-19 (dated by TCRdb to about 2020). Background on the whole study: Collaborator samples came from the United States, Italy and Spain and covered acute and convalescent phases of COVID-19. Deeply sampled blood TCRbeta repertoires from subjects exposed to, actively infected with, or recovered from COVID-19 were included in the dataset. A de-identified subject ID, COVID-19 status, age in years and sex were almost always included in the sample metadata. Where available, HLA class I and class II types were obtained from metadata supplied by the sample provider rather than from assay-based typing. The repertoires were made available in a free public database intended to serve as a resource for research on the immune response to SARS-CoV-2. Samples were obtained from the ongoing ImmuneRACE study (first 160 participants) and from about 1,300 subjects provided by 6 global collaborators. The material from the prospective study consisted of cDNA or gDNA derived from T cells, B-cell-depleted T cells, or PBMCs. Results and caveats for the whole study, not just this receptor: How much clinical and demographic metadata was included differed by source and by participant, and the metadata was provided uncurated.

Whole blood was collected in K2EDTA tubes by collaborating institutions according to the institutions' own protocols. For TCRbeta analysis, collaborators shipped samples as frozen whole blood, isolated PBMCs, or DNA extracted from either of those sample types. A remark on this clone: The target of this receptor is not known. Base qualities are not provided; no much larger clone lies one nucleotide away.

TCRbeta CDR3 regions were amplified from genomic DNA by means of the immunoSEQ Assay, a bias-controlled multiplex PCR. The authors' analysis ran thus. Within the assay, amplification of reference gene primers was used to estimate how many nucleated cells each sample contained. Sequence reads were collapsed and filtered to measure the absolute abundance of every unique TCRbeta CDR3 rearrangement. For each sample, productive Simpson clonality was calculated as the square root of Simpson's diversity index over productive rearrangements. Imported from immuneACCESS, the table was reduced by TCRdb to in-frame sequences with V and J called. These copies leave out some clones; in studies compared against another copy, an unresolved V gene accounts for under half, and the cause of the remainder is not known. The D gene and trimming were derived from the DNA, and the V and J assignments and clone size from that table. Across this sample there are about 18,000 clones, with roughly nine tenths seen only once. The leading ten clones occupy about 13% of the sample.

The sequenced sample was peripheral blood. This clonotype originated in a man between 60 and 75 years old with active COVID-19.

This receptor has the CDR3 CASREHPGTPTGELFF. The DNA is as follows: TGTGCCAGCAGAGAACACCCCGGGACACCCACCGGGGAGCTGTTTTTT. The chain is made from TRBV6-1 and TRBJ2-2; the D gene is perhaps TRBD1, on 6 matching bases. The germline V gene encodes CDR1 MNHNS and CDR2 SASEGT. The CDR3 starts with the cysteine, ends with the phenylalanine, and has 16 residues. Of all the DNA, just the CDR3 is kept, 48 bases in frame from base 1. V gives up 6 bases and J gives up 4 bases, and the segment between their germline ends measures 18 bases.